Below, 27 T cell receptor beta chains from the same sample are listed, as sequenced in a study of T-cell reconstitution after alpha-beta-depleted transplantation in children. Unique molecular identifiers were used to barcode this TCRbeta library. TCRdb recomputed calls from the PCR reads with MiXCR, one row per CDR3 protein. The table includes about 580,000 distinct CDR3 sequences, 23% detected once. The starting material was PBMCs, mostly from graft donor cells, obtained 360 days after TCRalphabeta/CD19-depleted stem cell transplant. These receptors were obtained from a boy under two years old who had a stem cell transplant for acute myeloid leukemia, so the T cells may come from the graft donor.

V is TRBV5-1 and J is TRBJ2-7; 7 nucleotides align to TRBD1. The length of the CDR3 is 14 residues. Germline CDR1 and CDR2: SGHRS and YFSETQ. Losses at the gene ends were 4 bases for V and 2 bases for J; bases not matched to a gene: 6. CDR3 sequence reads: CASSNTGQTYEQYF. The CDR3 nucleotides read TGCGCCAGCAGCAACACGGGACAGACCTACGAGCAGTACTTC.

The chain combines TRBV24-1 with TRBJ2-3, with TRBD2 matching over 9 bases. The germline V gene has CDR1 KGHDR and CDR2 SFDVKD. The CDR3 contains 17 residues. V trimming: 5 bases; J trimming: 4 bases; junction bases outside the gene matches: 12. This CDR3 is CATSARVGGGAADTQYF. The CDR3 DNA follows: TGTGCCACCAGTGCTCGAGTGGGCGGGGGGGCAGCAGATACGCAGTATTTT.

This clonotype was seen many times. DNA of the CDR3: TGTGCCAGCAGTCTCCTGGGTGGGGGGGAGGACGGCTACACCTTC. It translates to CASSLLGGGEDGYTF. The chain is built from TRBV12-3 or TRBV12-4 and TRBJ1-2, with D maybe TRBD1 (5 bases). This CDR3 contains 15 residues. Deletions cut 5 bases from V and 8 bases from J, with 21 bases between.

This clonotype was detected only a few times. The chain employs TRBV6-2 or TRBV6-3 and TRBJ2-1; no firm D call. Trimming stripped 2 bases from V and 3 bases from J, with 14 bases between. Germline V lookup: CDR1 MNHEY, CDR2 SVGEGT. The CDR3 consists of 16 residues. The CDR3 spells CASSYTGYHDYNEQFF. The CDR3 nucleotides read TGTGCCAGCAGTTACACCGGGTACCATGACTACAATGAGCAGTTCTTC.

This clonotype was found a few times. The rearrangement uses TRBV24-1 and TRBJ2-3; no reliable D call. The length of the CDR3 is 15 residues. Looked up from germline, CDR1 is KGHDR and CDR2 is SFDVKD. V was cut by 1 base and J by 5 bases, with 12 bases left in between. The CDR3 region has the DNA TGTGCCACCAGTGATTTAGGACCAGACTTAGATACGCAGTATTTT. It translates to CATSDLGPDLDTQYF.

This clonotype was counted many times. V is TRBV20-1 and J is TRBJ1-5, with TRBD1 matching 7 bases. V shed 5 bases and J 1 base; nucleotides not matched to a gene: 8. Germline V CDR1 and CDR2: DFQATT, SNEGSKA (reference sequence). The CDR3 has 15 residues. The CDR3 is CSADEGTASNQPQHF. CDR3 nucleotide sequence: TGCAGTGCTGACGAAGGGACAGCCAGCAATCAGCCCCAGCATTTT.

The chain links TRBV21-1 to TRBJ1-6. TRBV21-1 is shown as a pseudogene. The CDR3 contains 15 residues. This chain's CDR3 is CASSKASEHNSPLHF. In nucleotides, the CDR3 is TGTGCCAGCAGCAAAGCGTCGGAACATAATTCACCCCTCCACTTT.

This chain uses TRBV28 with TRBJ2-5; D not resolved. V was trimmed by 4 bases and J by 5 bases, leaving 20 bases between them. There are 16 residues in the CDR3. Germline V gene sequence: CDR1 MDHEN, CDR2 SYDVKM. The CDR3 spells CASSSPSALSWETQYF. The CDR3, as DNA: TGTGCCAGCAGTTCCCCGAGTGCCCTATCTTGGGAGACCCAGTACTTC.

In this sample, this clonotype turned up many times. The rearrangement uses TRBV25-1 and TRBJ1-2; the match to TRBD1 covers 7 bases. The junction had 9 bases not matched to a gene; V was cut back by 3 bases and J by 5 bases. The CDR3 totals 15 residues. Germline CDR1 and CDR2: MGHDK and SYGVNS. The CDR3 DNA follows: TGTGCCAGCAGTGAGGGCACGACAGGGAATTATGGCTACACCTTC. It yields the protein CASSEGTTGNYGYTF.

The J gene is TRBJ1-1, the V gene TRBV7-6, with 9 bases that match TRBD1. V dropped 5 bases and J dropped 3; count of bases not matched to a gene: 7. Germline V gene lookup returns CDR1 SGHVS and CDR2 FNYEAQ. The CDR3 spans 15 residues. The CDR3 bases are TGTGCCAGCAGCGGACAGGGGTTGGGAGACACTGAAGCTTTCTTT. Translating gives CASSGQGLGDTEAFF.

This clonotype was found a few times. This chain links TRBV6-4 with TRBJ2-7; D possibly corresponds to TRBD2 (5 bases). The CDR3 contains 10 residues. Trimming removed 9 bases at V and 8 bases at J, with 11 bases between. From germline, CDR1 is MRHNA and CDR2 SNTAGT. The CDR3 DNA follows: TGTGCCAGATGTGGGAGCCAGCAGTACTTC. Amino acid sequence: CARCGSQQYF.

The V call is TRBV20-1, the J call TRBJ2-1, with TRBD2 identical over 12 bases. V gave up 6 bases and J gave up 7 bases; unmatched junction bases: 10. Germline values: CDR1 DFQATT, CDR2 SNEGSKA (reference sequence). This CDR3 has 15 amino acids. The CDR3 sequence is CSAPRLAGGVNEQFF. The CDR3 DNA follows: TGCAGTGCCCCCAGGCTAGCGGGGGGGGTAAATGAGCAGTTCTTC.

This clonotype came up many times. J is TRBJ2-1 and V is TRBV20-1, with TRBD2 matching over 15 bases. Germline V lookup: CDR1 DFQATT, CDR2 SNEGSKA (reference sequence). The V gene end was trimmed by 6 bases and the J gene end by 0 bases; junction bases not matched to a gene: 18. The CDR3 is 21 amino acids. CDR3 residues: CSAKRTSGGAEGFGSYNEQFF. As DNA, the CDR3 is TGCAGTGCCAAGAGGACTAGCGGGGGGGCGGAGGGTTTTGGCTCCTACAATGAGCAGTTCTTC.

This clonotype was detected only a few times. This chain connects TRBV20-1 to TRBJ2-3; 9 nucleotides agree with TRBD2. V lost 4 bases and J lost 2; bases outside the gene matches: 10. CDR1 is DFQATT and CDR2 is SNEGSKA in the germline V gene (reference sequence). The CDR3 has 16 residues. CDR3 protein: CSANGVAGAFTDTQYF. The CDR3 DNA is TGCAGTGCTAATGGGGTAGCGGGGGCCTTCACAGATACGCAGTATTTT.

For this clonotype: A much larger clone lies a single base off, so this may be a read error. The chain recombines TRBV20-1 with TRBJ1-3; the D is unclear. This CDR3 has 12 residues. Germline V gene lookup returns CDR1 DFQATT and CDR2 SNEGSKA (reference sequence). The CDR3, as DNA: TGCAGTGCTAGGGCCTCTGGAGACACCATATATTTT. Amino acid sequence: CSARASGDTIYF.

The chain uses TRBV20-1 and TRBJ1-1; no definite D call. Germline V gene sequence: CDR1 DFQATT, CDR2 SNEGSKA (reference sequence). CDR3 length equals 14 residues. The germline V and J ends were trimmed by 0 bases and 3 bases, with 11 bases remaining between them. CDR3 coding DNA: TGCAGTGCTAGAGATAAGCGATGGCACACTGAAGCTTTCTTT. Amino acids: CSARDKRWHTEAFF.

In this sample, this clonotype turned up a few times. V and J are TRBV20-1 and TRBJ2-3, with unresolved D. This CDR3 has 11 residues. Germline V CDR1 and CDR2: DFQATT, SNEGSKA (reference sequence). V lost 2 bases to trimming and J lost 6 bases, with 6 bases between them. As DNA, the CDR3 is TGCAGTGCTAGAATCGTGGATACGCAGTATTTT. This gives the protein CSARIVDTQYF.

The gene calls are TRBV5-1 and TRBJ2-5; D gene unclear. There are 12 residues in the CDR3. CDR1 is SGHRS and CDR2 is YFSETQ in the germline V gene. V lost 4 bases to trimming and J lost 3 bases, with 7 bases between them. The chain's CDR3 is CASSGSEETQYF. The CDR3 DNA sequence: TGCGCCAGCAGCGGATCGGAAGAGACCCAGTACTTC.

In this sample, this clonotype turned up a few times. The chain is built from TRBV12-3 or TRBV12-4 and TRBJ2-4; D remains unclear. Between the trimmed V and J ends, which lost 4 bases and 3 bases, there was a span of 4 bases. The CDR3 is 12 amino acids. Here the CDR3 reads CASSYDKNIQYF. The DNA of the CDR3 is TGTGCCAGCAGTTATGACAAAAACATTCAGTACTTC.

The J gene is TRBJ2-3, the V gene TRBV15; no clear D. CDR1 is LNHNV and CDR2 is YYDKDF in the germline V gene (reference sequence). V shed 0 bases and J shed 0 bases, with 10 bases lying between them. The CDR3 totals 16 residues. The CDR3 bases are TGTGCCACCAGCAGAGATAAGGAAGCTAGCACAGATACGCAGTATTTT. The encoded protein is CATSRDKEASTDTQYF.

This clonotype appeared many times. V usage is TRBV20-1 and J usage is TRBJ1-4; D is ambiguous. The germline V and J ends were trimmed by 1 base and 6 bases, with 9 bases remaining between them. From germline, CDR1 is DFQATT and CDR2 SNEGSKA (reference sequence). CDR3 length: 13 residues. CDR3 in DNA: TGCAGTGCTAGAGGGGATGATGATGAAAAACTGTTTTTT. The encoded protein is CSARGDDDEKLFF.

This CDR3 is CSARVSPVLYGYTF. In nucleotides, the CDR3 is TGCAGTGCTAGAGTTTCCCCAGTACTATATGGCTACACCTTC. The chain couples TRBV20-1 to TRBJ1-2; no clear D gene. V lost 1 base to trimming and J lost 5 bases, with 14 bases between them. Per germline, CDR1 DFQATT and CDR2 SNEGSKA (reference sequence). There are 14 residues in the CDR3.

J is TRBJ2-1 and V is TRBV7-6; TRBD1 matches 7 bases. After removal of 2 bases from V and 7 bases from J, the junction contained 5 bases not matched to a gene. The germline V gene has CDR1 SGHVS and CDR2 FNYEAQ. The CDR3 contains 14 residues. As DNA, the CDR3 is TGTGCCAGCAGCTTAAGGGGGCTTATGAATGAGCAGTTCTTC. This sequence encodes CASSLRGLMNEQFF. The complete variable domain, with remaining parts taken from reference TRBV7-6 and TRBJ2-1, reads GAGVSQSPRYKVTKRGQDVALRCDPISGHVSLYWYRQALGQGPEFLTYFNYEAQQDKSGLPNDRFSAERPEGSISTLTIQRTEQRDSAMYRCASSLRGLMNEQFFGPGTRLTVL.

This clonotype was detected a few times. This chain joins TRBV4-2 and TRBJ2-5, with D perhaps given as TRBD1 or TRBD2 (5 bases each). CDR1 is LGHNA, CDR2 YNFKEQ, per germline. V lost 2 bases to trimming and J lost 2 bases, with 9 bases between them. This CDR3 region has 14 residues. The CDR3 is CASSQLGGQETQYF. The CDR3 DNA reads TGTGCCAGCAGCCAACTTGGGGGACAAGAGACCCAGTACTTC.

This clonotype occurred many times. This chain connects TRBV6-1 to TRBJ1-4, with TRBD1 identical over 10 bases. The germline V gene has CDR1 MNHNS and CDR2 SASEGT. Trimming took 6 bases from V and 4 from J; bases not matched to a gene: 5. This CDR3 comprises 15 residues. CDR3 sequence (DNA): TGTGCCAGCAGGGACAGGGGGTATAGTAATGAAAAACTGTTTTTT. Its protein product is CASRDRGYSNEKLFF.

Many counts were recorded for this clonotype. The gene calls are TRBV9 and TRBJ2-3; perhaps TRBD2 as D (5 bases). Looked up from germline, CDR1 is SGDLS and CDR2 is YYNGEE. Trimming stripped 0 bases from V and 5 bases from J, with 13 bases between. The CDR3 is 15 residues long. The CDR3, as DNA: TGTGCCAGCAGCGTAGACGGCGGGTTAGGAGATACGCAGTATTTT. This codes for CASSVDGGLGDTQYF.

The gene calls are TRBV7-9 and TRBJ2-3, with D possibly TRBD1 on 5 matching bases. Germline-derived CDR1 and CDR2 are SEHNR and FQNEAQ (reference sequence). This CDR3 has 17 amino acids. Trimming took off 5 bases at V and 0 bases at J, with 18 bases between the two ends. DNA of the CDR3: TGTGCCAGCAGCCAACTCCGGAGACAGCCTAGCACAGATACGCAGTATTTT. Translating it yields CASSQLRRQPSTDTQYF.